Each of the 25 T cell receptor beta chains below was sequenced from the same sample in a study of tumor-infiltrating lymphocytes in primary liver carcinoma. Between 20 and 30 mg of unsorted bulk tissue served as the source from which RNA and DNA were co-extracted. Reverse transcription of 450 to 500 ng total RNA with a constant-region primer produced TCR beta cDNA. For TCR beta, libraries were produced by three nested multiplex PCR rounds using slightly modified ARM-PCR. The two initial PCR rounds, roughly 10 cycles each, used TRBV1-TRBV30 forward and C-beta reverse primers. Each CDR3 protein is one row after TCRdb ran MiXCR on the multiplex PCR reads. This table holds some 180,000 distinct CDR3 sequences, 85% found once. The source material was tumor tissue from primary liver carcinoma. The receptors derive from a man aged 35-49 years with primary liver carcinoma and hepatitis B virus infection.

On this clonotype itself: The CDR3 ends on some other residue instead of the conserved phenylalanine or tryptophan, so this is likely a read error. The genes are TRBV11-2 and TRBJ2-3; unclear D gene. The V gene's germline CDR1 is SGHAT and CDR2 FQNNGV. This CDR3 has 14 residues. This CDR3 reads CDSSPPGRADTQYN. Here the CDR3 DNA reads TGTGACAGCAGCCCCCCGGGCCGGGCAGATACGCAGTATAAT.

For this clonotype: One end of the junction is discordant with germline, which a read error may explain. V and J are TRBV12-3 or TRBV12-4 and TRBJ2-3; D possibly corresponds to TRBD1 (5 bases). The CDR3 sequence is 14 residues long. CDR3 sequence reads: CASSFTRGGDTQYF. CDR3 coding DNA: TGCGCCAGCAGTTTCACAAGGGGTGGGGATACGCAGTATTTT.

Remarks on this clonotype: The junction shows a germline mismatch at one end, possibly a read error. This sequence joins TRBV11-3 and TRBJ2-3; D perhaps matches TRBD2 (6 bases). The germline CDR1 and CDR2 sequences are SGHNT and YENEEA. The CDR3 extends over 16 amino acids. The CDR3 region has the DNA TGTACCAGCAGCTCGGGGATCCAGCGGGCCTTGGATACGCAGTATTTT. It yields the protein CTSSSGIQRALDTQYF.

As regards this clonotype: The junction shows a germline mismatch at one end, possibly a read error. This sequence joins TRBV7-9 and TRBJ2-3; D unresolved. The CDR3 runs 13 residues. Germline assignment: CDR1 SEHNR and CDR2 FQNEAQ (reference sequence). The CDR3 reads CASGSKSTVTQYF. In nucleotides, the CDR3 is TGTGCCAGCGGCTCCAAAAGCACAGTTACGCAGTATTTT.

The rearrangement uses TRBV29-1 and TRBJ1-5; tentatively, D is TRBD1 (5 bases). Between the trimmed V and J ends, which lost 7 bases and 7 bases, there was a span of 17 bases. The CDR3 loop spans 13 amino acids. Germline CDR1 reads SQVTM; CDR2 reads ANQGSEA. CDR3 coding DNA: TGCAGCGCAGGAGGGGAAGCGAACCAGCCCCAGCATTTT. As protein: CSAGGEANQPQHF. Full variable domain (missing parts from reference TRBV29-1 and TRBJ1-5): SAVISQKPSRDICQRGTSLTIQCQVDSQVTMMFWYRQQPGQSLTLIATANQGSEATYESGFVIDKFPISRPNLTFSTLTVSNMSPEDSSIYLCSAGGEANQPQHFGDGTRLSIL.

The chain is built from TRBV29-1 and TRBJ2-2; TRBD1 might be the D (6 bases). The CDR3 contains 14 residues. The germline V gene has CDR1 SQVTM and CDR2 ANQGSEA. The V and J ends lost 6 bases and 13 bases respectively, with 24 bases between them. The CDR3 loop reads CSVLGPGPTGPLFF. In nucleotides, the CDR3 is TGCAGCGTCCTCGGTCCGGGACCCACAGGGCCGCTGTTTTTT.

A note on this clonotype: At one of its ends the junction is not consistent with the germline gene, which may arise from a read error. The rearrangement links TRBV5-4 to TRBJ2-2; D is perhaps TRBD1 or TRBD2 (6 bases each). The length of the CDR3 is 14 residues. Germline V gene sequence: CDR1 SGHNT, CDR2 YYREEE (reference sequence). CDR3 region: CASRPGANTRELYF. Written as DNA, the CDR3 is TGTGCCAGCAGGCCAGGGGCGAACACCCGGGAGCTGTATTTT.

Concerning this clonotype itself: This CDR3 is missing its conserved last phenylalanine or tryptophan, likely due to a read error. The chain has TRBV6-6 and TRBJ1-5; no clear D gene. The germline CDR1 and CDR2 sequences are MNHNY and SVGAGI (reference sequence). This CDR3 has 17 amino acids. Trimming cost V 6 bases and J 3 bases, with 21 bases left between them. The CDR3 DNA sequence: TGTGCCAGCAGCCCCCACCTGGACGATCACTTCAATCAGCCCCAGCATATT. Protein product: CASSPHLDDHFNQPQHI.

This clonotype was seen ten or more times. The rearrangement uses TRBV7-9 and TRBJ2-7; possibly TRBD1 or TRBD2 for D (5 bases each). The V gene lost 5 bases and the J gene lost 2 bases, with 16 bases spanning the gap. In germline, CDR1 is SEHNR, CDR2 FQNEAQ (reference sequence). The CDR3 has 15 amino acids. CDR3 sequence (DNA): TGTGCCAGCAGCCCCTGGGGGTCAGGGACCTACGAGCAGTACTTC. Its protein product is CASSPWGSGTYEQYF.

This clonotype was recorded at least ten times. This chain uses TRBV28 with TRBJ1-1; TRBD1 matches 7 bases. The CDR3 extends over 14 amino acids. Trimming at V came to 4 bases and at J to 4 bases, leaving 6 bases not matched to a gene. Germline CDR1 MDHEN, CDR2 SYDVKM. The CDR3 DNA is TGTGCCAGCAGTTCCCCAGGGGGAGGCACTGAAGCTTTCTTT. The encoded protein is CASSSPGGGTEAFF.

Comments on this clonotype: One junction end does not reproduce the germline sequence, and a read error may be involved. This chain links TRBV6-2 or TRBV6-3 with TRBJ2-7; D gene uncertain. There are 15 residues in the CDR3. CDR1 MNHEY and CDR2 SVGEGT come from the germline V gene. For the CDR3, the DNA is TGTGCCAGCAGTTACCCGGAAAGGTCGACCTACGAGCAATACTTC. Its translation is CASSYPERSTYEQYF.

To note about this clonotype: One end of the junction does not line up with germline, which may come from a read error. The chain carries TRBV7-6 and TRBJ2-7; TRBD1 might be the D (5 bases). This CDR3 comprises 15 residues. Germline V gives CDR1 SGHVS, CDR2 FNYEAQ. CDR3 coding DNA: TGTGCCAGCAGCAATTATAAAGGACAAACCTACGAGCACCACTTC. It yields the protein CASSNYKGQTYEHHF.

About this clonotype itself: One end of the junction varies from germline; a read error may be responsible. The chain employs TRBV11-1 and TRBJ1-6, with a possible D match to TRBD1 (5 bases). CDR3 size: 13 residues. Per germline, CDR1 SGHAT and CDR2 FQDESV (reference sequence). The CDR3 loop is CAGSRTLVSLLHF. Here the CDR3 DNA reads TGTGCCGGCAGCCGGACACTAGTTTCACTCCTCCACTTT.

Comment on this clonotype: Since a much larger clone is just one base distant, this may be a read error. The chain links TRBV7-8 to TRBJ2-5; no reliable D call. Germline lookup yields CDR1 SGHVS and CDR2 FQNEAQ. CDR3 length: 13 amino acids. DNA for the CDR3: TGTGCCAGCAGCATCGTGGTCCAAGAGTCCCAGTACTTC. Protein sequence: CASSIVVQESQYF.

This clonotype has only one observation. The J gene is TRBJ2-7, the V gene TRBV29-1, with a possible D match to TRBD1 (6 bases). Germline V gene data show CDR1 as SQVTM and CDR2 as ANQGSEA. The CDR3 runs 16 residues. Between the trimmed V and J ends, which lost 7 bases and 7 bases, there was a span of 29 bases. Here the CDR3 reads CSGALPIGGFYNEQYF. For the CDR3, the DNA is TGCAGCGGCGCCCTGCCGATAGGGGGTTTCTACAATGAGCAGTACTTC.

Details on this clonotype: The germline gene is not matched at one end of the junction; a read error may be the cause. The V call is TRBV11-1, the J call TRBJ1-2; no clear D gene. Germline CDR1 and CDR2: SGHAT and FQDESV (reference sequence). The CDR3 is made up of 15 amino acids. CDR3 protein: CDSSLGNQGLYGYTF. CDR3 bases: TGTGACAGCAGCTTAGGGAATCAAGGGCTGTATGGCTACACCTTC.

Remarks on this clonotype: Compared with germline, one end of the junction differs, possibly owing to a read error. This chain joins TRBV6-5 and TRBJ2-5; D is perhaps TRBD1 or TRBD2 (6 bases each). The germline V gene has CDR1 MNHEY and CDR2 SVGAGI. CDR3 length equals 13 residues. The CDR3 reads CPSNYPGAETQYF. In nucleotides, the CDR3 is TGTCCCAGCAATTACCCGGGGGCGGAGACCCAGTACTTC.

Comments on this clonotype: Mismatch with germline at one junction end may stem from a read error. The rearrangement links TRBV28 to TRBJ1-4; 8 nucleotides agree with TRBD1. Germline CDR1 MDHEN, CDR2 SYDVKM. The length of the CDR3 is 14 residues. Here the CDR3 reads CASRSGQENGKLFF. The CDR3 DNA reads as TGTGCCAGCAGATCGGGACAGGAAAATGGAAAATTGTTTTTT.

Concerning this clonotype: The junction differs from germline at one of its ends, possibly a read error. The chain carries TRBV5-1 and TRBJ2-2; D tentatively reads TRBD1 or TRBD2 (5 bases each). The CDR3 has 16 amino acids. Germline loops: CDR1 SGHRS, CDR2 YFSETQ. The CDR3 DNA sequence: TGCGCCTGCAGCTTATATCACAGGACGAACACCGGGGAGATGTTTTTT. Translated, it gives CACSLYHRTNTGEMFF.

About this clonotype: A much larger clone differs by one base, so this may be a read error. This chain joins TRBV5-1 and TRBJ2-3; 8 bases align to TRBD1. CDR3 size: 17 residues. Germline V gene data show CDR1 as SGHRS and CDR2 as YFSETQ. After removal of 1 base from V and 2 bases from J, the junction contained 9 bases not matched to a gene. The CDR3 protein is CASSLIGDRNPTDTQYF. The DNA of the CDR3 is TGCGCCAGCAGCTTGATTGGGGACAGGAACCCCACAGATACGCAGTATTTT.

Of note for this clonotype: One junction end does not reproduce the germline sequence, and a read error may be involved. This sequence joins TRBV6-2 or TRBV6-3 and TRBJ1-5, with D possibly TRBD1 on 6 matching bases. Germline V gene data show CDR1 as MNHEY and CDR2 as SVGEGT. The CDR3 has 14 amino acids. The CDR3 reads CASSYPGVNQHQHF. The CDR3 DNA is TGTGCCAGCAGTTATCCAGGGGTTAATCAGCACCAGCATTTT.

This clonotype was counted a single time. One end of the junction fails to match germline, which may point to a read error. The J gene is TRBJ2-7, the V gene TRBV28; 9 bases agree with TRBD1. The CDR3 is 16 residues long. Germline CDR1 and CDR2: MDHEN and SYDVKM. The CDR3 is CVSSLPTGQGSYEQYF. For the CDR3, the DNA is TGTGTCAGCAGTTTACCCACCGGACAGGGGTCCTACGAGCAGTACTTC.

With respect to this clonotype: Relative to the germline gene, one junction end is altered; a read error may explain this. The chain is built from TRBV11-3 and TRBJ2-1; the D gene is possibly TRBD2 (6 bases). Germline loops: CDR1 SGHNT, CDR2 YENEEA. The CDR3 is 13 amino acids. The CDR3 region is CASSLGSGNEHFF. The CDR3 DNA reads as TGTGCTAGCAGCTTAGGTAGCGGTAATGAGCATTTCTTC.

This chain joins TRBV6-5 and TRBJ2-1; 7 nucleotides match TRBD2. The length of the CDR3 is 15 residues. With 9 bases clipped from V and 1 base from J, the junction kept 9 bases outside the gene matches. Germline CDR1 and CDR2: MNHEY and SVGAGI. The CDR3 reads CASRSSGKSYNEQFF. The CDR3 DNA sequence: TGTGCCAGTAGGTCCAGCGGGAAATCCTACAATGAGCAGTTCTTC.

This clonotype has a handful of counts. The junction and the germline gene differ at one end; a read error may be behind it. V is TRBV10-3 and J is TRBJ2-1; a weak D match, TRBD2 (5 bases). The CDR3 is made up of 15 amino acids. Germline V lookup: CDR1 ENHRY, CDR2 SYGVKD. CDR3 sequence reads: CVIGPTIQSYNEQFF. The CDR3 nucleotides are TGTGTCATCGGCCCGACTATCCAATCCTACAATGAGCAGTTCTTC.